Detailed here is one T cell receptor beta chain. This sample was taken from a study of blood T cell repertoires in COVID-19. At the level of the study: Acute and convalescent COVID-19 specimens originated in the United States, Italy and Spain. T cells, B-cell-depleted T cells, or PBMCs supplied cDNA or gDNA.

The CDR3 consists of 13 residues. V was trimmed by 1 base and J by 10 bases, leaving 11 bases between them. CDR1 and CDR2 from the germline V gene are SGHNT and YENEEA. During active infection, Seattle patients enrolled and were then monitored through disease. Generated by immunoSEQ multiplex PCR, the TCRdb table keeps only in-frame clones and is missing some. In the table there are 300,000 to 400,000 clones, about 87% of which are singletons. The sequenced sample was peripheral blood. This TCR was recovered from a young man with COVID-19, enrolled during active disease. This chain joins TRBV11-3 and TRBJ2-1; tentatively, D is TRBD2 (6 bases). The CDR3: CASSLAGVREQFF. In nucleotides, the CDR3 is TGTGCCAGCAGCTTAGCGGGAGTTAGAGAGCAGTTCTTC.